The 27 T cell receptor beta chains in this list originate from one sample, sequenced in a study of metastatic and nonmetastatic thyroid tumors. Ahead of thyroid surgery, no patient had received treatment of any kind. Using MiXCR, TCRdb reanalyzed the PCR reads. The sample includes about 15,000 clones, around 22% of them seen just once. Input material: adjacent normal tissue. Receptor source: a female donor with papillary thyroid cancer or a benign thyroid nodule (not recorded which). Some clones in this sample may be carry-over from other donors' samples.

The DNA for the CDR3 is TGTGCCAGCTCAAGCCAGGACACACGCTCTGGAAACACCATATATTTT. Its translation is CASSSQDTRSGNTIYF. The chain carries TRBV18 and TRBJ1-3; TRBD1 might be the D (5 bases). V was cut by 5 bases and J by 0 bases, with 14 bases left in between. The CDR3 totals 16 residues. CDR1 is KGHSH and CDR2 is LQKENI in the germline V gene.

This clone was recorded a few times. The chain links TRBV28 to TRBJ2-7; 10 bases fit TRBD2. CDR3 length: 18 amino acids. V was pared by 0 bases and J by 2 bases, with 10 bases of the junction left unmatched. Germline CDR1 and CDR2: MDHEN and SYDVKM. The CDR3 spells CASSLWHPPSGRPYEQYF. CDR3 nucleotides: TGTGCCAGCAGTTTATGGCACCCCCCTAGCGGGAGACCCTACGAGCAGTACTTC.

This clone has a handful of counts. This CDR3 is also generated by other DNA sequences in the sample. The chain uses TRBV6-1 and TRBJ1-3, with a tentative D call TRBD1 (6 bases). This CDR3 region has 15 residues. Germline V gene lookup returns CDR1 MNHNS and CDR2 SASEGT. The CDR3 spells CATIWGRDAGNTIYF. DNA of the CDR3: TGTGCTACTATCTGGGGGCGAGATGCTGGAAACACCATATATTTT.

The chain is built from TRBV5-1 and TRBJ2-1; TRBD2 matches 7 bases. This CDR3 comprises 15 residues. Unmatched junction bases numbered 5, after V lost 4 bases and J lost 1 base. Germline loops: CDR1 SGHRS, CDR2 YFSETQ. Here the CDR3 reads CASSPVGGSYNEQFF. The CDR3 nucleotides read TGCGCCAGCAGCCCAGTCGGGGGGTCCTACAATGAGCAGTTCTTC.

This clone was seen a handful of times. Since a much larger clone is just one base distant, this may be a read error. The CDR3 DNA reads as TGTGCCAGCAGTGACTCGCGTGCCGGCACAGATACGCAGTATTTT. Its translation is CASSDSRAGTDTQYF. The rearrangement links TRBV6-5 to TRBJ2-3; no clear D. Germline V gene data show CDR1 as MNHEY and CDR2 as SVGAGI. The CDR3 totals 15 residues.

The CDR3 nucleotides read TGCAGTGCTAGTCTGCAGATGAACACTGAAGCTTTCTTT. Protein sequence: CSASLQMNTEAFF. The chain recombines TRBV20-1 with TRBJ1-1; D unclear. Germline CDR1 and CDR2: DFQATT and SNEGSKA (reference sequence). This CDR3 comprises 13 residues. V lost 3 bases to trimming and J lost 0 bases, with 8 bases between them.

This clone has a count of ten or more. The rearrangement uses TRBV27 and TRBJ2-2; TRBD2 matches 12 bases. The germline gives CDR1 MNHEY, CDR2 SMNVEV (reference sequence). With 6 bases clipped from V and 6 bases from J, the junction kept 2 bases outside the gene matches. The CDR3 contains 14 residues. The DNA for the CDR3 is TGTGCCAGCAGGACTAGCGGGAGCCCCGGGGAGCTGTTTTTT. This sequence encodes CASRTSGSPGELFF.

This rearrangement joins TRBV20-1 to TRBJ1-6, with D uncertain. Deletions cut 6 bases from V and 0 bases from J, with 12 bases between. The CDR3 sequence is 15 residues long. Germline loops: CDR1 DFQATT, CDR2 SNEGSKA (reference sequence). In DNA form, the CDR3 reads TGCAGTGCAAGACAATTAGTCTCCTATAATTCACCCCTCCACTTT. Protein: CSARQLVSYNSPLHF.

The rearrangement links TRBV6-2 or TRBV6-3 to TRBJ1-4, with 7 bases fitting TRBD1. The CDR3 spans 16 residues. Looked up from germline, CDR1 is MNHEY and CDR2 is SVGEGT. Trimming cost V 0 bases and J 2 bases; bases outside gene matches: 3. The CDR3 sequence is CASSYSPTGTNEKLFF. The CDR3, as DNA: TGTGCCAGCAGTTACTCACCGACAGGGACTAATGAAAAACTGTTTTTT.

There are a few counts of this clone. This sequence joins TRBV2 and TRBJ1-2; 7 positions agree with TRBD1. There are 13 residues in the CDR3. V lost 8 bases and J lost 9; bases outside the gene matches: 12. From germline, CDR1 is SNHLY and CDR2 FYNNEI. CDR3 in DNA: TGTGCCAGCCATCCCGACAGGGAGCTTAGCTACACCTTC. It translates to CASHPDRELSYTF. The full variable domain, in which reference TRBV2 and TRBJ1-2 provide the parts outside the CDR3, is EPEVTQTPSHQVTQMGQEVILRCVPISNHLYFYWYRQILGQKVEFLVSFYNNEISEKSEIFDDQFSVERPDGSNFTLKIRSTKLEDSAMYFCASHPDRELSYTFGSGTRLTVV.

This clone has only a few counts. The chain links TRBV19 to TRBJ2-3, with a weak D call TRBD1 (6 bases). V lost 1 base and J lost 3, with 11 bases in between. The CDR3 consists of 15 residues. Germline V gene lookup returns CDR1 LNHDA and CDR2 SQIVND (reference sequence). The CDR3 sequence is CASSIGGHLTDTQYF. In DNA form, the CDR3 reads TGTGCCAGTAGTATAGGGGGACACCTGACAGATACGCAGTATTTT.

A note on this clone: A single base separates this from a much larger clone, so it may be a read error. Other nucleotide sequences in the sample specify the same CDR3. DNA of the CDR3: TGCGCCAGCATCGGAGCGAACACTGAAGCCTTCTTT. As protein: CASIGANTEAFF. J is TRBJ1-1 and V is TRBV5-1, with D unclear. The CDR3 extends over 12 amino acids. Germline V gives CDR1 SGHRS, CDR2 YFSETQ.

The chain uses TRBV30 and TRBJ1-2; D might be TRBD1 (5 bases). The length of the CDR3 is 13 residues. In germline, CDR1 is GTSNPN, CDR2 SVGIG (reference sequence). Trimming shortened V by 0 bases and J by 4 bases, and 9 bases separated the two germline ends. CDR3 nucleotide sequence: TGTGCCTGGAGTGTGGGGCAGGGCTATGGCTACACCTTC. Translation: CAWSVGQGYGYTF.

This chain joins TRBV3-1 and TRBJ1-2; no reliable D call. From germline, CDR1 is LGHDT and CDR2 YNNKEL (reference sequence). This CDR3 is 12 amino acids long. Trimming took 1 base from V and 0 from J, leaving 0 bases between them. The CDR3 loop reads CASSQANYGYTF. DNA for the CDR3: TGTGCCAGCAGCCAAGCTAACTATGGCTACACCTTC.

This clone was observed at least ten times. This chain links TRBV4-1 with TRBJ2-7, with 8 positions matching TRBD1. The CDR3 has 16 amino acids. CDR1 is MGHRA, CDR2 YSYEKL, per germline. Unmatched junction bases numbered 7, after V lost 0 bases and J lost 3 bases. CDR3: CASSQDLYRGIYEQYF. Here the CDR3 DNA reads TGCGCCAGCAGCCAAGATCTATACAGGGGGATCTACGAGCAGTACTTC.

This clone has more than one count but fewer than ten. The chain uses TRBV20-1 and TRBJ2-3; D is uncertain. V lost 5 bases and J lost 7, with 16 bases in between. Looked up from germline, CDR1 is DFQATT and CDR2 is SNEGSKA (reference sequence). The CDR3 totals 13 residues. The CDR3 DNA is TGCAGTGCTCAAAGTACGGGTGAAAATACGCAGTATTTT. This codes for CSAQSTGENTQYF.

This clone was observed a few times. The chain is built from TRBV7-2 and TRBJ2-5; TRBD2 agrees at 9 bases. CDR3 length equals 16 residues. CDR1 is SGHTA, CDR2 FQGNSA, per germline. V lost 1 base and J lost 1; bases outside the gene matches: 4. Here the CDR3 reads CASSLVSGGIQETQYF. CDR3 sequence (DNA): TGTGCCAGCAGCTTAGTTAGCGGGGGAATCCAAGAGACCCAGTACTTC.

The CDR3 here is CSETGRGQETQYF. The CDR3 DNA reads as TGCAGTGAGACCGGGAGGGGCCAAGAGACCCAGTACTTC. The chain uses TRBV20-1 and TRBJ2-5; 8 bases are shared with TRBD2. The ends lost 7 bases at V and 1 base at J; junction bases unmatched: 5. CDR3 length: 13 residues. Looked up from germline, CDR1 is DFQATT and CDR2 is SNEGSKA (reference sequence).

This chain connects TRBV12-3 or TRBV12-4 to TRBJ1-2; D gene uncertain. The V gene lost 2 bases and the J gene lost 3 bases, with 7 bases spanning the gap. This CDR3 is 13 amino acids long. The CDR3 protein is CASSLSGDYGYTF. In DNA, the CDR3 is TGTGCCAGCAGTTTATCTGGGGACTATGGCTACACCTTC.

This clone was seen more than once but under ten times. The chain carries TRBV6-2 or TRBV6-3 and TRBJ2-7; D unclear. The V gene's germline CDR1 is MNHEY and CDR2 SVGEGT. Trimming took off 2 bases at V and 5 bases at J, with 16 bases between the two ends. The CDR3 length is 15 residues. In DNA form, the CDR3 reads TGTGCCAGCAGTTACAATATAGACCTAACCCACGAGCAGTACTTC. This encodes CASSYNIDLTHEQYF.

This clone was seen a handful of times. The rearrangement links TRBV20-1 to TRBJ1-1; no reliable D call. Trimming removed 6 bases from V and 8 bases from J, with 16 bases in between. This CDR3 is built from 12 residues. Germline V gives CDR1 DFQATT, CDR2 SNEGSKA (reference sequence). The CDR3 region is CSAPTVGAEAFF. The CDR3 DNA reads TGCAGTGCCCCCACCGTGGGAGCCGAAGCTTTCTTT.

This clone was counted a few times. V usage is TRBV29-1 and J usage is TRBJ2-7, with D possibly called TRBD1 or TRBD2 (5 bases each). The V end lost 1 base, the J end lost 5 bases, and 12 bases lay between the germline ends. Germline V gene data show CDR1 as SQVTM and CDR2 as ANQGSEA. The CDR3 has 13 residues. Here the CDR3 reads CSVEVEGLDEQYF. In DNA form, the CDR3 reads TGCAGCGTTGAAGTTGAGGGGTTGGACGAGCAGTACTTC.

As to this clone: Germline and junction disagree at one end, which may indicate a read error. The CDR3 loop reads CASSEARQTYNEQSF. DNA of the CDR3: TGTGCCAGCAGTGAAGCGAGGCAGACCTACAATGAGCAGTCCTTC. The chain combines TRBV2 with TRBJ2-1; D gene uncertain. Germline loops: CDR1 SNHLY, CDR2 FYNNEI. The CDR3 runs 15 residues.

In this sample, this clone turned up once. This rearrangement joins TRBV20-1 to TRBJ2-1, with 14 bases identical to TRBD2. CDR1 is DFQATT and CDR2 is SNEGSKA in the germline V gene (reference sequence). CDR3 length: 18 residues. V lost 5 bases, J lost 0 bases, and 9 bases stayed unmatched. CDR3 region: CSALTGLAGVLSYNEQFF. CDR3 bases: TGCAGTGCTCTAACGGGACTAGCGGGAGTGCTCTCCTACAATGAGCAGTTCTTC.

This clone turned up a few times. A much larger clone lies one base from this, so it may be a read error. The chain carries TRBV6-4 and TRBJ1-2, with D unclear. Trimming pared 3 bases from V and 8 bases from J, leaving 16 bases between. The CDR3 is made up of 14 amino acids. Germline-derived CDR1 and CDR2 are MRHNA and SNTAGT. CDR3 coding DNA: TGTGCCAGCAGTGAATCGAAAAGGGTTGGCGGCTACACCTTC. Translating gives CASSESKRVGGYTF.

This chain joins TRBV18 and TRBJ1-1; D is unresolved. The CDR3 is 14 amino acids. The V gene's germline CDR1 is KGHSH and CDR2 LQKENI. Trimming pared 0 bases from V and 6 bases from J, leaving 11 bases between. The CDR3 nucleotides read TGTGCCAGCTCACCACCGTCGTTCGAGTCTGAAGCTTTCTTT. Translated: CASSPPSFESEAFF.

J is TRBJ1-2 and V is TRBV4-1; D gene ambiguous. The CDR3 consists of 14 residues. Trimming cost V 1 base and J 2 bases, with 8 bases left between them. Germline values: CDR1 MGHRA, CDR2 YSYEKL. CDR3 region: CASSQVSENYGYTF. CDR3 in DNA: TGCGCCAGCAGCCAAGTATCAGAAAACTATGGCTACACCTTC.